This paragraph reports one T cell receptor (beta chain). What it binds is unknown. The data are from a study of shared clonotypes between healthy human individuals. Study context: The people who gave samples were two women and three men aged 18 to 49. Study findings and constraints: Clonotypes which were not shared had lower generation probabilities than clonotypes that all four donors shared.

Per germline, CDR1 SGHNT and CDR2 YYREEE (reference sequence). Trimming pared 4 bases from V and 7 bases from J, leaving 17 bases between. The CDR3 contains 14 residues. This table comes from immunoSEQ multiplex PCR, and its TCRdb copy is limited to in-frame clones, with some not included. The sample consists of approximately 2,200,000 clones, about 93% of them appearing once. CD45RO negativity and positive selection for CCR7 defined naive CD8 cells, a population that excluded terminally differentiated effector memory CD45RA+ cells. This chain links TRBV5-4 with TRBJ1-2; no firm D call. The receptor was isolated from a man between 18 and 29 years old in good health. Some clones in this sample may be carry-over from other donors' samples. The sequencing input was naive CD8+ T cells from PBMCs. The CDR3, as DNA: TGTGCCAGCAGCCAAAAGGACGAGTACGGTGGCTACACCTTC. Translation gives CASSQKDEYGGYTF.